The rows below give T cell receptor beta chains drawn from one sample of a study of blood T cell repertoires in COVID-19. Profiling relied on immunoSEQ multiplex PCR, and the TCRdb table lists in-frame clones only, not all of them. The sample has over 60,000 clones, around 90% seen once; the top ten hold roughly 4.8%. Sequencing was carried out using peripheral blood. The receptors shown here come from a man aged 50 to 60 with acute or convalescent COVID-19. Each CDR3 is given with its conserved first and last residue. D genes are given only for firm matches. Not all rows give a size; the values are once, few, many and, for expanded clones, a class.

clone size,V gene,D gene,J gene,CDR3 protein,CDR3 DNA
-,TRBV19,-,TRBJ2-7,CASSRRSGTPSHEQYF,TGTGCCAGTAGCAGAAGGTCGGGGACTCCTTCTCACGAGCAGTACTTC
-,TRBV5-1,TRBD1,TRBJ2-5,CASGPRTGIEETQYF,TGCGCCAGCGGACCTCGGACAGGGATTGAGGAGACCCAGTACTTC
once,TRBV19,TRBD1,TRBJ2-3,CASSIVGTGGTDTQYF,TGTGCCAGTAGTATAGTTGGGACAGGGGGCACAGATACGCAGTATTTT
-,TRBV11-2,-,TRBJ2-4,CASSPSAPGNIQYF,TGTGCCAGCAGCCCTTCCGCTCCGGGAAACATTCAGTACTTC
-,TRBV14,TRBD2,TRBJ2-3,CASSPGGRAVGTDTQYF,TGTGCCAGCAGCCCGGGCGGGAGGGCCGTTGGCACAGATACGCAGTATTTT
-,TRBV18,-,TRBJ2-3,CASSLYSGAGTDTQYF,TGTGCCAGCTCCCTATATAGCGGAGCTGGCACAGATACGCAGTATTTT
once,TRBV14,-,TRBJ1-1,CASSQFPRTEAFF,TGTGCCAGCAGCCAATTTCCCCGGACTGAAGCTTTCTTT
-,TRBV30,-,TRBJ2-3,CAWSFSGSTDTQYF,TGTGCCTGGAGTTTCAGCGGGTCCACAGATACGCAGTATTTT
few,TRBV7-2,-,TRBJ2-1,CASSSGTTYNEQFF,TGTGCCAGCAGCTCCGGGACAACATACAATGAGCAGTTCTTC
-,TRBV10-3,TRBD1,TRBJ2-1,CAISVGQGGINEQFF,TGTGCCATCAGTGTAGGACAGGGAGGAATTAATGAGCAGTTCTTC
-,TRBV27,-,TRBJ2-7,CASSSRDTRYEQYF,TGTGCCAGCAGTTCCCGGGACACTCGCTACGAGCAGTACTTC
-,TRBV18,-,TRBJ2-3,CASSPPSRSDTQYF,TGTGCCAGCTCACCCCCCTCTCGTTCAGATACGCAGTATTTT
-,TRBV28,-,TRBJ1-2,CASSLFQGNYGYTF,TGTGCCAGCAGTTTATTCCAGGGGAACTATGGCTACACCTTC
-,TRBV7-2,TRBD2,TRBJ2-1,CASSLAGGYYNEQFF,TGTGCCAGCAGCCTAGCGGGAGGGTATTACAATGAGCAGTTCTTC
-,TRBV10-2,TRBD2,TRBJ2-2,CASSHTSGRAGTGELFF,TGCGCCAGCAGTCACACTAGCGGGAGGGCGGGCACCGGGGAGCTGTTTTTT